The sequence of this TCR beta chain was determined in a study of CD8 T cells in ankylosing spondylitis. Study-wide results and limits: Significantly higher representation of disease-linked clones was reported for matched ankylosing spondylitis synovial fluid. Previously reported in reactive arthritis synovial fluid and blood were some of the motif variants.

Quantitative 5'-RACE with molecular barcodes generated TCR beta libraries. TCRdb processed the 5' RACE reads anew with MiXCR; each CDR3 protein has one entry. The sample records around 250,000 distinct CDR3 sequences, roughly 10% being singletons. This clonotype was recorded at least ten times. Its matching antigen is unknown. Sequences were obtained from blood, either unsorted or a sorted T cell fraction (not recorded which). This receptor was obtained from a male donor with ankylosing spondylitis or in good health (not recorded which).

The CDR3 bases are TGTGCCAGCAGTTTCATGGCGGGAGGTGAGGGTGAGCAGTTCTTC. Amino acid sequence: CASSFMAGGEGEQFF. The chain carries TRBV12-3 or TRBV12-4 and TRBJ2-1, with 8 bases fitting TRBD2. This CDR3 has 15 residues. Trimming cost V 3 bases and J 9 bases; bases outside gene matches: 10.